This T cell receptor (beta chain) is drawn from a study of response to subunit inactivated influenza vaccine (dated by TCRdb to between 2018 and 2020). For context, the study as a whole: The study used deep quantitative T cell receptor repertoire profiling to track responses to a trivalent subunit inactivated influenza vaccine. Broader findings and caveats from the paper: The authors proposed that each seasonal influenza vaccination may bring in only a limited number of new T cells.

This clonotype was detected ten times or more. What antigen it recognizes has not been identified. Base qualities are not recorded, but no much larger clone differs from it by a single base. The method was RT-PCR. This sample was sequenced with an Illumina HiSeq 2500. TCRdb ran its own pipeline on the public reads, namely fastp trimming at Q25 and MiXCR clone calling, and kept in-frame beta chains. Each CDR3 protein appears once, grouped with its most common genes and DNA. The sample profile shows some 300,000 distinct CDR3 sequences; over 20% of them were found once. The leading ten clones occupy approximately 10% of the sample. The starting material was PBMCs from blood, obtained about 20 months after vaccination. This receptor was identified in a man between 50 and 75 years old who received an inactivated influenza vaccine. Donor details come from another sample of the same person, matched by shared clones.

In nucleotide form, the sequence is TGTGCCAGCAGCTTAGCAGGGGCATCGACAGATACGCAGTATTTT. This translates into CASSLAGASTDTQYF. The sequence links TRBV7-6 to TRBJ2-3, and possibly TRBD1, on 5 matching bases. From the cysteine up to the phenylalanine, the CDR3 has a length of 15 residues. Of the read, only the CDR3 DNA is kept; its 45 bases are in frame from base 1. CDR1 SGHVS and CDR2 FNYEAQ are derived from the germline V gene. The V end loses 0 bases and the J end loses 3 bases, and a stretch of 10 bases separates them.